Below, 28 T cell receptor beta chains from the same sample are listed, as sequenced in a study of shared clonotypes between healthy human individuals. Generated by immunoSEQ multiplex PCR, the TCRdb table keeps only in-frame clones and is missing some. The sample carries some 1 million clones, 65% to 80% recorded once. Specimen: memory CD4+ T cells sorted from blood. Noted subset: CD45RA-negative fraction. These receptors all stem from a man between 18 and 35 years old in good health.

Here the CDR3 DNA reads TGTGCCAGCAGCCTCCAGGAGACCAATCAGCCCCAGCATTTT. Protein product: CASSLQETNQPQHF. The J gene is TRBJ1-5, the V gene TRBV7-2; D not certain. Germline CDR1 is SGHTA and CDR2 is FQGNSA. Trimming pared 5 bases from V and 3 bases from J, leaving 11 bases between. The CDR3 consists of 14 residues.

This clone has just a few counts. This chain connects TRBV19 to TRBJ1-5; the D is unclear. The CDR3 runs to 13 residues. The V end was cut by 7 bases, the J end by 0 bases, with 7 bases between. Germline-derived CDR1 and CDR2 are LNHDA and SQIVND (reference sequence). CDR3 region: CASNVNSNQPQHF. CDR3 DNA sequence: TGTGCCAGTAACGTCAATAGCAATCAGCCCCAGCATTTT.

The chain uses TRBV5-1 and TRBJ2-7; D is possibly TRBD1 or TRBD2 (6 bases each). Germline CDR1 and CDR2: SGHRS and YFSETQ. V lost 0 bases and J lost 5, with 12 bases in between. The CDR3 has 14 residues. The CDR3 coding sequence is TGCGCCAGCAGCTTGGCCCCCGGGGGCGACGAGCAGTACTTC. Translation gives CASSLAPGGDEQYF.

The V call is TRBV10-2, the J call TRBJ2-2; D remains ambiguous. Germline CDR1 and CDR2: WSHSY and SAAADI. The CDR3 runs to 14 residues. Trimming removed 6 bases at V and 0 bases at J, with 8 bases between. For the CDR3, the DNA is TGCGCCAGCAGATTAGACTCGAACACCGGGGAGCTGTTTTTT. Its protein is CASRLDSNTGELFF.

The chain joins TRBV2 to TRBJ2-1, with 8 bases fitting TRBD1. The V and J ends lost 6 bases and 8 bases, in that order; junction bases with no gene match: 9. Germline V gene sequence: CDR1 SNHLY, CDR2 FYNNEI. CDR3 length equals 14 residues. The CDR3 DNA reads TGTGCCAGCAGAAGCAGGGGGCGGGCCGATGAGCAGTTCTTC. Translating gives CASRSRGRADEQFF.

This chain connects TRBV10-1 to TRBJ1-1; 7 bases are a match to TRBD1. V dropped 5 bases and J dropped 5; count of bases not matched to a gene: 5. Germline CDR1 is WNHNN and CDR2 is SYGVQD (reference sequence). The CDR3 totals 13 residues. Here the CDR3 DNA reads TGCGCCAGCAGTCAGGGGGGTAGGACTGAAGCTTTCTTT. Its translation is CASSQGGRTEAFF.

This chain joins TRBV28 and TRBJ1-6; the D gene is possibly TRBD1 (6 bases). Between the trimmed V and J ends, which lost 9 bases and 2 bases, there was a span of 11 bases. The V gene's germline CDR1 is MDHEN and CDR2 SYDVKM. The CDR3 spans 14 residues. The CDR3 DNA follows: TGTGCCAGTATACAGGGACCCTATAATTCACCCCTCCACTTT. This gives the protein CASIQGPYNSPLHF.

This clone was recorded only once. The V call is TRBV4-3, the J call TRBJ2-5, with D perhaps TRBD2 (5 bases). V lost 0 bases to trimming and J lost 5 bases, with 7 bases between them. CDR1 and CDR2 from the germline V gene are LGHNA and YSLEER. The CDR3 spans 13 residues. CDR3 loop: CASSQETGETQYF. The DNA of the CDR3 is TGCGCCAGCAGCCAAGAGACGGGGGAGACCCAGTACTTC.

This clone was counted only a few times. This specimen includes other DNA sequences encoding the same CDR3. V usage is TRBV10-3 and J usage is TRBJ2-5; D may be TRBD2 (5 bases). The CDR3 extends over 12 amino acids. Trimming cost V 6 bases and J 4 bases, with 9 bases left between them. Germline V gene data show CDR1 as ENHRY and CDR2 as SYGVKD. CDR3 coding DNA: TGTGCCATCAGCCCGGGAACAGAGACCCAGTACTTC. Translating it yields CAISPGTETQYF.

About this clone itself: This may stem from a read error, because a much larger clone lies one nucleotide away. The chain employs TRBV6-6 and TRBJ2-7, with 14 bases matching TRBD2. V shed 5 bases and J 5 bases; nucleotides not matched to a gene: 2. Germline loops: CDR1 MNHNY, CDR2 SVGAGI (reference sequence). CDR3 length equals 14 residues. CDR3 in amino acids: CASSRTSGRNEQYF. The CDR3 nucleotides are TGTGCCAGCAGTCGGACTAGCGGGAGGAACGAGCAGTACTTC.

This clone was observed a handful of times. This sequence joins TRBV9 and TRBJ1-4; 8 bases are shared with TRBD1. The CDR3 length is 14 residues. Germline V CDR1 and CDR2: SGDLS, YYNGEE. The V segment lost 4 bases and the J segment 6 bases; nucleotides outside the gene matches: 5. The DNA for the CDR3 is TGTGCCAGCAGCCCGGCGGACAGGGATGAAAAACTGTTTTTT. Encoded protein: CASSPADRDEKLFF.

The chain has TRBV29-1 and TRBJ2-1; D is perhaps TRBD2 (7 bases). V was trimmed by 7 bases and J by 8 bases, leaving 18 bases between them. Per germline, CDR1 SQVTM and CDR2 ANQGSEA. This CDR3 contains 13 residues. CDR3 in amino acids: CSGRGAPVYEQFF. CDR3 in DNA: TGCAGCGGACGGGGGGCACCCGTCTATGAGCAGTTCTTC.

V usage is TRBV5-1 and J usage is TRBJ2-7; tentatively, D is TRBD1 (5 bases). Trimming left V 2 bases short and J 6 bases short, with 15 bases between. CDR3 length: 14 residues. Germline CDR1 and CDR2: SGHRS and YFSETQ. CDR3 amino acids: CASSLVRGKGEQYF. CDR3 in DNA: TGCGCCAGCAGCTTAGTAAGGGGTAAGGGCGAGCAGTACTTC.

The J gene is TRBJ1-1, the V gene TRBV10-3; D not certain. Germline-derived CDR1 and CDR2 are ENHRY and SYGVKD. The CDR3 consists of 14 residues. Trimming pared 2 bases from V and 2 bases from J, leaving 9 bases between. The CDR3 DNA sequence: TGTGCCATCAGTGAGAACAGATACAACACTGAAGCTTTCTTT. Residues: CAISENRYNTEAFF.

The chain links TRBV18 to TRBJ1-3, with TRBD1 as a possible D gene (5 bases). V was clipped by 8 bases and J by 0 bases, with 17 bases between them. The CDR3 has 16 residues. The V gene's germline CDR1 is KGHSH and CDR2 LQKENI. The CDR3 DNA is TGTGCCAGCCACCCGGGAAAAGGGGCCTCTGGAAACACCATATATTTT. Amino acids: CASHPGKGASGNTIYF.

This CDR3 is CASSPRGRGDNEQFF. The CDR3, as DNA: TGTGCCAGCTCACCACGGGGGAGGGGTGACAATGAGCAGTTCTTC. V and J are TRBV18 and TRBJ2-1, with 7 bases identical to TRBD2. Germline-derived CDR1 and CDR2 are KGHSH and LQKENI. V lost 1 base and J lost 5; bases outside the gene matches: 5. The CDR3 spans 15 residues.

The V gene is TRBV7-6, the J gene TRBJ2-7; 11 bases agree with TRBD1. V lost 2 bases and J lost 5; bases outside the gene matches: 14. The CDR3 is made up of 18 amino acids. In germline, CDR1 is SGHVS, CDR2 FNYEAQ. The CDR3 nucleotides are TGTGCCAGCAGCTTACCCACCCGAAGGGACAGGGGGAGGAACGAGCAGTACTTC. It translates to CASSLPTRRDRGRNEQYF. Full variable domain (missing parts from reference TRBV7-6 and TRBJ2-7): GAGVSQSPRYKVTKRGQDVALRCDPISGHVSLYWYRQALGQGPEFLTYFNYEAQQDKSGLPNDRFSAERPEGSISTLTIQRTEQRDSAMYRCASSLPTRRDRGRNEQYFGPGTRLTVT.

V usage is TRBV27 and J usage is TRBJ2-3, with TRBD2 as a possible D gene (6 bases). CDR3 size: 12 residues. Trimming took off 8 bases at V and 3 bases at J, with 9 bases between the two ends. Germline V gene lookup returns CDR1 MNHEY and CDR2 SMNVEV (reference sequence). The CDR3: CASAGLTDTQYF. In DNA, the CDR3 is TGTGCCAGCGCGGGATTGACAGATACGCAGTATTTT.

The V call is TRBV19, the J call TRBJ2-5; D is ambiguous. CDR3 length: 10 amino acids. Germline loops: CDR1 LNHDA, CDR2 SQIVND (reference sequence). V was trimmed by 8 bases and J by 4 bases, leaving 5 bases between them. The CDR3 region has the DNA TGTGCCAGTTCCTCAGAGACCCAGTACTTC. This gives the protein CASSSETQYF. The full variable domain, rest sourced from reference TRBV19 and TRBJ2-5, is DGGITQSPKYLFRKEGQNVTLSCEQNLNHDAMYWYRQDPGQGLRLIYYSQIVNDFQKGDIAEGYSVSREKKESFPLTVTSAQKNPTAFYLCASSSETQYFGPGTRLLVL.

A remark on this clone: This may be a read error: a much more frequent sequence differs by one nucleotide. J is TRBJ2-5 and V is TRBV5-4, with no clear D. This CDR3 spans 14 amino acids. Germline V gives CDR1 SGHNT, CDR2 YYREEE (reference sequence). The CDR3 sequence is CASSTQSGQEAQYF. The CDR3 DNA reads as TGTGCCAGCAGCACCCAGTCGGGCCAAGAGGCCCAGTACTTC.

The chain combines TRBV6-6 with TRBJ1-2; 7 nucleotides match TRBD1. The germline CDR1 and CDR2 sequences are MNHNY and SVGAGI (reference sequence). Trimming cost V 6 bases and J 4 bases; bases outside gene matches: 5. This CDR3 contains 13 residues. Here the CDR3 DNA reads TGTGCCAGCAGCCCAGCAGGGGGCTATGGCTACACCTTC. As protein: CASSPAGGYGYTF.

Note on this clone: Distinct nucleotide sequences in the sample also encode this CDR3. V gene TRBV12-5 combines with J gene TRBJ2-1; possibly TRBD1 for D (5 bases). The germline V and J ends were trimmed by 0 bases and 10 bases, with 10 bases remaining between them. Germline CDR1 and CDR2: LGHNT and FRNRAP. The CDR3 totals 13 residues. The DNA for the CDR3 is TGTGCTAGTGGTTTGGTACGTTCAGGGGAGCAGTTCTTC. This codes for CASGLVRSGEQFF.

This chain joins TRBV21-1 and TRBJ2-2. TRBV21-1 is shown as a pseudogene. The CDR3 contains 15 residues. In nucleotides, the CDR3 is TGTGCCAGCAGTCCCACCCCGTCGAACACCGGGGAGCTGTTTTTT. This encodes CASSPTPSNTGELFF.

The chain couples TRBV5-1 to TRBJ2-3; 7 nucleotides match TRBD2. The CDR3 is 15 amino acids. J lost 4 bases, V lost 4 bases, and 9 bases had no gene match. CDR1 and CDR2 (germline): SGHRS, YFSETQ. The chain's CDR3 is CASSLVMAGADTQYF. The CDR3 DNA reads TGCGCCAGCAGCCTGGTCATGGCGGGAGCAGATACGCAGTATTTT.

V usage is TRBV6-6 and J usage is TRBJ1-2, with D uncertain. This CDR3 is 12 amino acids long. With 6 bases removed from V and 4 bases from J, the gap between germline ends came to 9 bases. Per germline, CDR1 MNHNY and CDR2 SVGAGI (reference sequence). The CDR3 sequence: CASSPRFYGYTF. DNA of the CDR3: TGTGCCAGCAGCCCAAGGTTCTATGGCTACACCTTC.

Notes on this clone: The junction differs from germline at one of its ends, possibly a read error. The chain employs TRBV6-5 and TRBJ2-7, with 11 nucleotides matching TRBD2. Germline CDR1 is MNHEY and CDR2 is SVGAGI. CDR3 length equals 16 residues. CDR3 residues: CASSYSGLAGSYKQYF. The CDR3 DNA reads as TGTGCCAGCAGTTACTCAGGACTAGCGGGTTCCTACAAGCAGTACTTC.

This clone was counted once. The chain employs TRBV27 and TRBJ2-5, with 7 positions matching TRBD1. This CDR3 region has 15 residues. V was clipped by 5 bases and J by 5 bases; unmatched bases: 11. CDR1 MNHEY and CDR2 SMNVEV come from the germline V gene (reference sequence). Here the CDR3 reads CASSVDDRVRETQYF. The DNA of the CDR3 is TGTGCCAGCAGTGTGGATGACAGGGTCAGGGAGACCCAGTACTTC.

This clone came up a few times. Written as DNA, the CDR3 is TGCGCCAGCAAGGAGGGGGCCGCAATGAGCACTGAAGCTTTCTTT. This sequence encodes CASKEGAAMSTEAFF. V gene TRBV5-1 combines with J gene TRBJ1-1; 7 nucleotides match TRBD1. CDR1 and CDR2 (germline): SGHRS, YFSETQ. The CDR3 is 15 amino acids. J lost 4 bases, V lost 6 bases, and 12 bases had no gene match.